Below, one T cell receptor (beta chain) is given with its context. The data belong to a study of blood T cell repertoires in COVID-19. Sequencing used immunoSEQ multiplex PCR; TCRdb keeps in-frame clones, though not all of them. The sample consists of over 200,000 clones, 85% to 90% of them appearing once. The sequence was obtained from a middle-aged woman who had recovered from COVID-19. Sequenced sample: peripheral blood.

The CDR3 loop reads CASSRLVGAPDTQYF. The CDR3 nucleotides are TGTGCCAGCAGCCGACTAGTAGGGGCCCCAGATACGCAGTATTTT. This chain joins TRBV9 and TRBJ2-3; a weak D match, TRBD2 (6 bases). The germline gives CDR1 SGDLS, CDR2 YYNGEE. This CDR3 is 15 amino acids long. The V end lost 4 bases, the J end lost 4 bases, and 16 bases lay between the germline ends.